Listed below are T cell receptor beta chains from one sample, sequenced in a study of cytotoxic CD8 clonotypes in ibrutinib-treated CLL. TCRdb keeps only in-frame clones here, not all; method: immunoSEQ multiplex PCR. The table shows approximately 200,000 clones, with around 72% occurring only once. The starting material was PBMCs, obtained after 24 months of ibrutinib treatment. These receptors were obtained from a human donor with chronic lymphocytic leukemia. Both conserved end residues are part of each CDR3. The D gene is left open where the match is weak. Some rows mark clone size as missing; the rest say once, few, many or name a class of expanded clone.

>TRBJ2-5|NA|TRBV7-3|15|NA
CASSLILSRGETQYF
TGTGCCAGCAGCTTAATATTGTCGAGGGGCGAGACCCAGTACTTC
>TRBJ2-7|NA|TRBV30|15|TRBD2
CAWSKGLAGDYEQYF
TGTGCCTGGAGTAAGGGGTTAGCGGGGGACTACGAGCAGTACTTC
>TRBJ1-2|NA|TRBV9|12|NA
CASGGPGYGYTF
TGTGCCAGCGGAGGGCCCGGCTATGGCTACACCTTC
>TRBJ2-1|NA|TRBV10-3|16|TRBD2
CAISDLGLAGNNEQFF
TGTGCCATCAGTGACCTAGGACTAGCGGGAAACAATGAGCAGTTCTTC
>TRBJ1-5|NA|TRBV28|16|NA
CASSGRQWTGNQPQHF
TGTGCCAGCAGTGGGAGACAGTGGACGGGCAATCAGCCCCAGCATTTT
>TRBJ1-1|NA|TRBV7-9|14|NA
CASSTQVTGTEAFF
TGTGCCAGCAGCACTCAGGTCACAGGCACTGAAGCTTTCTTT
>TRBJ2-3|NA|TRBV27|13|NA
CTSSLNEADTQYF
TGTACCAGCAGTTTAAATGAGGCAGATACGCAGTATTTT
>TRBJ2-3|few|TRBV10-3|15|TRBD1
CAIRTTGDGTDTQYF
TGTGCCATCAGAACGACAGGGGATGGAACAGATACGCAGTATTTT
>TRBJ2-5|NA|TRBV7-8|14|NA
CASSLGLRQETQYF
TGTGCCAGCAGCCTGGGACTTCGCCAAGAGACCCAGTACTTC
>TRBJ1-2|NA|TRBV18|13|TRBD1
CASSQGTGNGYTF
TGTGCCAGCTCACAAGGGACAGGGAATGGCTACACCTTC
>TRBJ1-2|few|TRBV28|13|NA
CASGEGRRDGYTF
TGTGCCAGCGGGGAGGGCAGGAGAGATGGCTACACCTTC
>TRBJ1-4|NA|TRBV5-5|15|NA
CASSPSSRANEKLFF
TGTGCCAGCAGCCCCTCCAGTCGAGCTAATGAAAAACTGTTTTTT
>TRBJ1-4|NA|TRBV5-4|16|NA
CASSLEPAESNEKLFF
TGTGCCAGCAGCCTGGAACCGGCAGAGAGTAATGAAAAACTGTTTTTT
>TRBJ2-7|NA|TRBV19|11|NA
CASSIHIRGPF
TGTGCCAGTAGTATTCACATACGGGGCCCTTTC
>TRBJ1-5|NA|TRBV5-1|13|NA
CASSEGSNQPQHF
TGCGCCAGCAGCGAAGGGAGTAATCAGCCCCAGCATTTT
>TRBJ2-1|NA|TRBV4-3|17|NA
CASSQDWIRGGYNEQFF
TGCGCCAGCAGCCAAGACTGGATCAGAGGGGGGTACAATGAGCAGTTCTTC
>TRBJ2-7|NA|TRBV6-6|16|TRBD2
CASRILAGVPSYEQYF
TGTGCCAGCAGGATACTAGCGGGAGTACCCTCCTACGAGCAGTACTTC
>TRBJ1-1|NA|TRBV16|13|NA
CASPKGMNTEAFF
TGTGCCAGCCCCAAGGGGATGAACACTGAAGCTTTCTTT
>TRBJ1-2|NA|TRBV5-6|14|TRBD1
CASSLAGQGSGYTF
TGTGCCAGCAGCTTGGCGGGACAGGGTTCTGGCTACACCTTC
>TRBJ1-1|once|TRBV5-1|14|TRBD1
CASRDGQGGVEAFF
TGCGCCAGCAGGGATGGACAGGGCGGGGTTGAAGCTTTCTTT
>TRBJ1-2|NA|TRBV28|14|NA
CASSFWVQEGFGTF
TGTGCCAGCAGTTTTTGGGTACAGGAGGGGTTTGGCACCTTC
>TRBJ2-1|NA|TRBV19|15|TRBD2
CASSTLAGGPYEQFF
TGTGCCAGTAGTACGTTAGCGGGAGGGCCCTATGAGCAGTTCTTC
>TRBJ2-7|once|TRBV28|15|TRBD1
CASSSLGRGPYEQYF
TGTGCCAGCAGTTCCCTGGGCAGGGGGCCCTACGAGCAGTACTTC
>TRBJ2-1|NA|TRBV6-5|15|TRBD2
CASSLGTSGYNEQFF
TGTGCCAGCAGTTTGGGGACTAGCGGATACAATGAGCAGTTCTTC
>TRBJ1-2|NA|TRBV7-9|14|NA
CASSSPDRNYGYTF
TGTGCCAGCAGCTCGCCCGACAGAAACTATGGCTACACCTTC
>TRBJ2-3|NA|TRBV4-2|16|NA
CASSQGFSASTDTQYF
TGTGCCAGCAGCCAAGGTTTTTCAGCAAGCACAGATACGCAGTATTTT
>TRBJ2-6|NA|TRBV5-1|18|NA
CASSFLVTMSSGANVLTF
TGCGCCAGCAGCTTTTTGGTTACAATGAGCTCTGGGGCCAACGTCCTGACTTTC
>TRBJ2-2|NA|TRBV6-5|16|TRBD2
CASSYSRAGVTGELFF
TGTGCCAGCAGTTACTCCCGGGCGGGAGTGACCGGGGAGCTGTTTTTT
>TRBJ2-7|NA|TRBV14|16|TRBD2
CASSQVVSGVFYEQYF
TGTGCCAGCAGCCAAGTGGTTAGCGGGGTGTTCTACGAGCAGTACTTC
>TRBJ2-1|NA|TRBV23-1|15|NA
CASSTRAQRYNEQFF
TGCGCCAGCAGTACGAGGGCCCAACGGTACAATGAGCAGTTCTTC
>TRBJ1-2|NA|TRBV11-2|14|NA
CASSLLMTNYGYTF
TGTGCCAGCAGCTTATTGATGACTAACTATGGCTACACCTTC
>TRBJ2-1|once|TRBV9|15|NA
CASSVSGTRYNEQFF
TGTGCCAGCAGCGTATCCGGGACCAGGTACAATGAGCAGTTCTTC
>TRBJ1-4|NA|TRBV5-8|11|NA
CASSLLEKLFF
TGTGCCAGCAGCTTGCTGGAAAAACTGTTTTTT